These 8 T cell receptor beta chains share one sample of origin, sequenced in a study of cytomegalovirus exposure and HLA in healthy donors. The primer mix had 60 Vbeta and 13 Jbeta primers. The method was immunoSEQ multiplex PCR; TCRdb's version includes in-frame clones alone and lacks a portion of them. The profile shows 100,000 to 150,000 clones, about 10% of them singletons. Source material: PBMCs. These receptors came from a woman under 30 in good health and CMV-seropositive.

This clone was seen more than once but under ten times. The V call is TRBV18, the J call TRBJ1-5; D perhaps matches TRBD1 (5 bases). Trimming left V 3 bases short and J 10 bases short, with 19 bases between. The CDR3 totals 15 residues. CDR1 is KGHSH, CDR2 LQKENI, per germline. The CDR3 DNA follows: TGTGCCAGCTCACCGGGCGAAGGGGATGTAAAACCCCAGCATTTT. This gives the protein CASSPGEGDVKPQHF.

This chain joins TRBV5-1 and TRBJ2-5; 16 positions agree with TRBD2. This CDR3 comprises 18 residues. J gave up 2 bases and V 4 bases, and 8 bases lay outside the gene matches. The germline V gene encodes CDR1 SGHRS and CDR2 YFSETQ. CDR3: CASSPGLAGGELQETQYF. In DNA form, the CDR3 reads TGCGCCAGCAGCCCGGGACTAGCGGGAGGGGAACTTCAAGAGACCCAGTACTTC.

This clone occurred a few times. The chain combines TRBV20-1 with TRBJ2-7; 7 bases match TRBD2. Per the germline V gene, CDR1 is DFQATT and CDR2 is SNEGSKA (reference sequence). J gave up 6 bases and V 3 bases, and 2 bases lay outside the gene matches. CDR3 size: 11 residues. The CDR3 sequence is CSARRETEQYF. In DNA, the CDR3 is TGCAGTGCTAGGCGGGAGACCGAGCAGTACTTC.

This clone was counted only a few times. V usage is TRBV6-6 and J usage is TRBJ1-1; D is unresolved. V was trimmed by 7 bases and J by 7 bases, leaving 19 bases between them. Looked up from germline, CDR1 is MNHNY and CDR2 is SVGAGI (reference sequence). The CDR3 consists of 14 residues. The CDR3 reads CASTQPLQRGEAFF. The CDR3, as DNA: TGTGCCAGCACCCAGCCACTTCAGCGGGGTGAAGCTTTCTTT.

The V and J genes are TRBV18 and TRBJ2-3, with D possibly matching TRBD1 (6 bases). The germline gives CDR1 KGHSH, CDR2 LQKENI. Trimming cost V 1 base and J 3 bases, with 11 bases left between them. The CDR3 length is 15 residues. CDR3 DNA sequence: TGTGCCAGCTCACCACGTGCGACAGGAACAGATACGCAGTATTTT. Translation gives CASSPRATGTDTQYF.

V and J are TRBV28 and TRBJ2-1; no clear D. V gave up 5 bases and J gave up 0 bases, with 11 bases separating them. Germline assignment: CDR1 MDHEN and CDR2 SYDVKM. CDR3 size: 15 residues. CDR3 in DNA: TGTGCCAGCAGTCCCCATCTGAGCTCCTACAATGAGCAGTTCTTC. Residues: CASSPHLSSYNEQFF.

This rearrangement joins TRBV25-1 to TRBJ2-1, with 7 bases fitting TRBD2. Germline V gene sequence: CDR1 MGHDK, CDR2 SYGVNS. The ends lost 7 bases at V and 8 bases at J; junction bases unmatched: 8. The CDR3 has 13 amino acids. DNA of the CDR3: TGTGCCAGCAAGTACGGGAGGATCGATGAGCAGTTCTTC. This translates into CASKYGRIDEQFF. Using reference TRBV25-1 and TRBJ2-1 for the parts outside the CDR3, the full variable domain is EADIYQTPRYLVIGTGKKITLECSQTMGHDKMYWYQQDPGMELHLIHYSYGVNSTEKGDLSSESTVSRIRTEHFPLTLESARPSHTSQYLCASKYGRIDEQFFGPGTRLTVL.

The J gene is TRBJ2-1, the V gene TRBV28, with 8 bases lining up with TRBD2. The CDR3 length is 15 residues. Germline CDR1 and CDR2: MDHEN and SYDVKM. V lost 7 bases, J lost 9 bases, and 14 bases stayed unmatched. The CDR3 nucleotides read TGTGCCAGCACTTCAGGAGGCAGCGGGAGACCTGAGCAGTTCTTC. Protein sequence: CASTSGGSGRPEQFF.